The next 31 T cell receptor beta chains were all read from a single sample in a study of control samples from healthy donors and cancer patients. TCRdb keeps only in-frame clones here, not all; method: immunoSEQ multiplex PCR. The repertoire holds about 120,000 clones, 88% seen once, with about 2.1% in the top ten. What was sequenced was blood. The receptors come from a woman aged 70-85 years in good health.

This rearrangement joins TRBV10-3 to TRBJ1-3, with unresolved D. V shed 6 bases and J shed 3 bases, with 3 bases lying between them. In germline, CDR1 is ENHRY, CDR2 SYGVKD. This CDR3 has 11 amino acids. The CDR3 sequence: CAISLGNTIYF. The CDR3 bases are TGTGCCATCAGCCTTGGAAACACCATATATTTT.

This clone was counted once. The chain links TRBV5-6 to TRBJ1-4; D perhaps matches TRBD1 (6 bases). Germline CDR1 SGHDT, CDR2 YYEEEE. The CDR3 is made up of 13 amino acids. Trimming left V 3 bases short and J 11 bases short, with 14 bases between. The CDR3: CASSWGKGGKLFF. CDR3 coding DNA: TGTGCCAGCAGCTGGGGCAAAGGGGGGAAACTGTTTTTT.

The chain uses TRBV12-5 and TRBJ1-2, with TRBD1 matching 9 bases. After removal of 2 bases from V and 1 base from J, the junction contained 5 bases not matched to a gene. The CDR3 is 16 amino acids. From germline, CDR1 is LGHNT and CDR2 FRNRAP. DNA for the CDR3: TGTGCTAGTGGTTTGATCGGGACAGGGAGTAACTATGGCTACACCTTC. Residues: CASGLIGTGSNYGYTF.

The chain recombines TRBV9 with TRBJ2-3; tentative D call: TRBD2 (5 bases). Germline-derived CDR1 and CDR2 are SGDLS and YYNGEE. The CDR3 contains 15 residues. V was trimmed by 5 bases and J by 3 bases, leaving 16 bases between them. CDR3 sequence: CASSPTPRETDTQYF. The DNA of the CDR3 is TGTGCCAGCAGTCCCACCCCTAGGGAGACAGATACGCAGTATTTT.

CDR3 residues: CASSASRFERGADTQYF. The CDR3 coding sequence is TGTGCCAGCAGCGCATCGCGGTTCGAGCGGGGGGCAGATACGCAGTATTTT. This chain links TRBV5-6 with TRBJ2-3, with TRBD2 matching over 9 bases. Trimming removed 4 bases from V and 4 bases from J; junction bases left unmatched: 13. CDR3 length: 17 residues. Looked up from germline, CDR1 is SGHDT and CDR2 is YYEEEE.

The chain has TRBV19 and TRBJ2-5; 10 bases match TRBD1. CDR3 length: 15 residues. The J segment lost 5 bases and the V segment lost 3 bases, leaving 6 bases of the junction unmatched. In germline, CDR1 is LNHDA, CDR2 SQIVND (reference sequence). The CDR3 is CASSIGTGVRETQYF. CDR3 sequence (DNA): TGTGCCAGTAGTATCGGGACAGGGGTCAGGGAGACCCAGTACTTC.

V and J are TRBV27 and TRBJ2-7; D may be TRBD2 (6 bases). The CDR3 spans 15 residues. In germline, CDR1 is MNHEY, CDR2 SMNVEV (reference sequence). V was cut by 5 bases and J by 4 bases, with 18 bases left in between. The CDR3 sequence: CASSLDGTSPYEQYF. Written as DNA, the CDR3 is TGTGCCAGCAGTCTTGACGGGACTTCCCCTTACGAGCAGTACTTC.

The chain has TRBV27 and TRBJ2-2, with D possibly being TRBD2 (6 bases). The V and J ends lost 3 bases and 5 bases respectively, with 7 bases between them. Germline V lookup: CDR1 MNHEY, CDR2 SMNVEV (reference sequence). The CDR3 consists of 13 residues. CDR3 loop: CASSFGGTGELFF. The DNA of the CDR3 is TGTGCCAGCAGTTTTGGGGGGACCGGGGAGCTGTTTTTT.

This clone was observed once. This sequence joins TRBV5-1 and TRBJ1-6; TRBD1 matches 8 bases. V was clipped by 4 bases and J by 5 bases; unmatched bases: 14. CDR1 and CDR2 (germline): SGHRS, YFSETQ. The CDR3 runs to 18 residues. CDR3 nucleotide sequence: TGCGCCAGCAGCCGGAGCAGACACGGGACAGGCCATAATTCACCCCTCCACTTT. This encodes CASSRSRHGTGHNSPLHF.

The CDR3 DNA reads TGCGCCAGCAGCTTGGGGCTAGACCTCCGCACAGATACGCAGTATTTT. This encodes CASSLGLDLRTDTQYF. This sequence joins TRBV5-1 and TRBJ2-3; no clear D. This CDR3 is 16 amino acids long. Germline V gene lookup returns CDR1 SGHRS and CDR2 YFSETQ. With 0 bases removed from V and 1 base from J, the gap between germline ends came to 12 bases. Full variable domain (rest looked up from reference TRBV5-1 and TRBJ2-3): KAGVTQTPRYLIKTRGQQVTLSCSPISGHRSVSWYQQTPGQGLQFLFEYFSETQRNKGNFPGRFSGRQFSNSRSEMNVSTLELGDSALYLCASSLGLDLRTDTQYFGPGTRLTVL.

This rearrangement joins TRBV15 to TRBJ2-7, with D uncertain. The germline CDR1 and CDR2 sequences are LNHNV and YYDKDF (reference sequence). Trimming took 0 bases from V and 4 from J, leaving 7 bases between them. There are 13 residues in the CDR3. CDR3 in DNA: TGTGCCACCAGCAGAGATCTCGAATACGAGCAGTACTTC. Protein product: CATSRDLEYEQYF.

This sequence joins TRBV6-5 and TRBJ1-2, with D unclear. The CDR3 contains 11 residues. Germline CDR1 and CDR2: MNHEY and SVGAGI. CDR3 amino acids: CVARGSGGYTF. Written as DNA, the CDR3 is TGTGTGGCACGGGGTAGTGGTGGCTACACCTTC.

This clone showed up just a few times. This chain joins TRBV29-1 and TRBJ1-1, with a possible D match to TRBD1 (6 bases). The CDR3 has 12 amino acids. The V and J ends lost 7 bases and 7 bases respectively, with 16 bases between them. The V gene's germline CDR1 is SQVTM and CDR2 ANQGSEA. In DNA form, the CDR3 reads TGCAGCGCCGAATGGGGGGCGGGTGAAGCTTTCTTT. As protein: CSAEWGAGEAFF.

This CDR3 reads CASSLGRDWDQETQYF. In DNA, the CDR3 is TGTGCCAGCAGCTTAGGACGGGACTGGGACCAAGAGACCCAGTACTTC. The rearrangement uses TRBV7-2 and TRBJ2-5, with D possibly being TRBD2 (6 bases). This CDR3 region has 16 residues. Trimming cost V 1 base and J 0 bases, with 12 bases left between them. Germline CDR1 reads SGHTA; CDR2 reads FQGNSA.

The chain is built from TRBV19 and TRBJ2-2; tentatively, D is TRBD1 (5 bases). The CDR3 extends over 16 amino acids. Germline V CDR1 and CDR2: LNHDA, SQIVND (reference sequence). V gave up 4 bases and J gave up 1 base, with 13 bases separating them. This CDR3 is CASSRTLGQNTGELFF. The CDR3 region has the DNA TGTGCCAGTAGTAGGACCCTAGGACAGAACACCGGGGAGCTGTTTTTT.

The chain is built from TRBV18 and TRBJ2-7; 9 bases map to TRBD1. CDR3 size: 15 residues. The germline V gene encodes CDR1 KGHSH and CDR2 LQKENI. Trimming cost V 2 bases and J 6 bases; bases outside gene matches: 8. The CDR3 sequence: CASSPRPGQGGEQYF. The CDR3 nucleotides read TGTGCCAGCTCACCAAGACCGGGACAGGGCGGCGAGCAGTACTTC.

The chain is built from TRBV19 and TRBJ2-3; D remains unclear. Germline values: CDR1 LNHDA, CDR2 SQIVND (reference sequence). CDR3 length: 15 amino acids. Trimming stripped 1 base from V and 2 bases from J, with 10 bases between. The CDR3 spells CASSIVVPHTDTQYF. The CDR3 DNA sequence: TGTGCCAGTAGTATAGTTGTACCCCACACAGATACGCAGTATTTT.

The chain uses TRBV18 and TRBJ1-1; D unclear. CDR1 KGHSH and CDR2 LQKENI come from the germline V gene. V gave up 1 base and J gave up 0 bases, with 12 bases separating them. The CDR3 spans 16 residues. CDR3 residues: CASSPQTHTVNTEAFF. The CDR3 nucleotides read TGTGCCAGCTCACCACAAACCCACACTGTGAACACTGAAGCTTTCTTT.

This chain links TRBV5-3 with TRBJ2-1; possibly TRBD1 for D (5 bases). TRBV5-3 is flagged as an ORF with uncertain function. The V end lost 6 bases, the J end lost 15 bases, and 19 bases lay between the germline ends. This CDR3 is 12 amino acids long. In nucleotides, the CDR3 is TGTGCCAGAAAGGGCACGGTCATGGGGCTGTTCTTC. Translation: CARKGTVMGLFF.

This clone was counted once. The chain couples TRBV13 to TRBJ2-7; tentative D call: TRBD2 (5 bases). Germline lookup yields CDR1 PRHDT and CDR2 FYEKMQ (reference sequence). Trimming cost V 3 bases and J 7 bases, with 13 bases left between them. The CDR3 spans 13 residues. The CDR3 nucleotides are TGTGCCAGCAGCTTCCCGACCGGAGGTGAGCAGTACTTC. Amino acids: CASSFPTGGEQYF.

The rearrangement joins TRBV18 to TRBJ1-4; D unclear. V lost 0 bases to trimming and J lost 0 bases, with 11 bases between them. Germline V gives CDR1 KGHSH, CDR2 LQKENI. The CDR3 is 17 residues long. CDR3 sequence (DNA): TGTGCCAGCTCACCACCGAATTTAGGAACAACTAATGAAAAACTGTTTTTT. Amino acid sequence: CASSPPNLGTTNEKLFF.

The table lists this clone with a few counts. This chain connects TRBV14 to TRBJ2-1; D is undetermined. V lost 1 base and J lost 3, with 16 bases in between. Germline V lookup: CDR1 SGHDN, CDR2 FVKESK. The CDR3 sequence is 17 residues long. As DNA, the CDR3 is TGTGCCAGCAGCCAAGCATACAGCATATTCGGCTACAATGAGCAGTTCTTC. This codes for CASSQAYSIFGYNEQFF.

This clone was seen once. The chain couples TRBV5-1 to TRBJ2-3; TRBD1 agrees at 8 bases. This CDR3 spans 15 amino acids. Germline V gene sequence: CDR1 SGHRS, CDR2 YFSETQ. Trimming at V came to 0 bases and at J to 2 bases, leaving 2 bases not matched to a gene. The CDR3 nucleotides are TGCGCCAGCAGCTTGGAGGGACAGGACACAGATACGCAGTATTTT. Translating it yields CASSLEGQDTDTQYF.

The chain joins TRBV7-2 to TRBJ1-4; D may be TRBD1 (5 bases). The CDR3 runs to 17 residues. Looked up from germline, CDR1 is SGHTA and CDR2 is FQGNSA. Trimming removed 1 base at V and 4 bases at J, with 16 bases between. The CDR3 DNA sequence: TGTGCCAGCAGCTTAGGGGCCCGCCGGGGCCTTAATGAAAAACTGTTTTTT. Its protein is CASSLGARRGLNEKLFF.

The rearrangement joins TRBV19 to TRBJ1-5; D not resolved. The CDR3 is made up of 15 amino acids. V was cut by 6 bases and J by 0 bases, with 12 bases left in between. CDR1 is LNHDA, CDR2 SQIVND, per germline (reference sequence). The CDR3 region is CASSDNHYSNQPQHF. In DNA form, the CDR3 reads TGTGCCAGTAGCGACAACCACTATAGCAATCAGCCCCAGCATTTT. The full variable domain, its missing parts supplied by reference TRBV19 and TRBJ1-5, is DGGITQSPKYLFRKEGQNVTLSCEQNLNHDAMYWYRQDPGQGLRLIYYSQIVNDFQKGDIAEGYSVSREKKESFPLTVTSAQKNPTAFYLCASSDNHYSNQPQHFGDGTRLSIL.

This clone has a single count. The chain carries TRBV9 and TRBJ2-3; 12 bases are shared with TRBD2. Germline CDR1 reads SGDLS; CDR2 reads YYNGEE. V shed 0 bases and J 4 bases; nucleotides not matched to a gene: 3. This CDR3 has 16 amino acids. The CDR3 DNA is TGTGCCAGCAGCGTAGATCCTAGCGGGGGGGCAGATACGCAGTATTTT. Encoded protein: CASSVDPSGGADTQYF.

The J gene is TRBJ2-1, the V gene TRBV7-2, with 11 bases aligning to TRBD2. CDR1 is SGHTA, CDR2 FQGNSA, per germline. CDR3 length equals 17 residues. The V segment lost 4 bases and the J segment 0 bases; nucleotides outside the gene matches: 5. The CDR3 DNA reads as TGTGCCAGCAGCTCAAGACTAGCGGGGAGCTCCTACAATGAGCAGTTCTTC. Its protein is CASSSRLAGSSYNEQFF.

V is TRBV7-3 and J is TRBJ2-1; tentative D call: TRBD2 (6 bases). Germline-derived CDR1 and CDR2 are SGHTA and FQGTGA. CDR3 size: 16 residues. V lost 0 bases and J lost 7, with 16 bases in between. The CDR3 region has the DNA TGTGCCAGCAGCTTAACATTGACGCCGGGGGAAAATGAGCAGTTCTTC. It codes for CASSLTLTPGENEQFF.

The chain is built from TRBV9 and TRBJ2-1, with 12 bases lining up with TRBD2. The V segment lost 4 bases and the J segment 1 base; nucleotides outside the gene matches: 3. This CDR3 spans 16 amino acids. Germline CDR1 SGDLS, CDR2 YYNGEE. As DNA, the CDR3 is TGTGCCAGCAGCAAACTAGCGGGGGGTTCCTACAATGAGCAGTTCTTC. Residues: CASSKLAGGSYNEQFF.

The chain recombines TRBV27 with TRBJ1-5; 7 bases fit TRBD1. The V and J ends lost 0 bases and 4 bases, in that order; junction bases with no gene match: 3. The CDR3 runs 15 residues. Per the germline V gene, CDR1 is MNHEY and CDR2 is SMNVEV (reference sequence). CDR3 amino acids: CASSLSNRGNQPQHF. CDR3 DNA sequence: TGTGCCAGCAGTTTATCGAACAGGGGAAATCAGCCCCAGCATTTT.

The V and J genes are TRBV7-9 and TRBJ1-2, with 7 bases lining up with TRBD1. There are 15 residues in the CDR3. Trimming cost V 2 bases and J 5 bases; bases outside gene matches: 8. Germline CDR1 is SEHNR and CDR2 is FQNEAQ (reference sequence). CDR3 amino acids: CASSLTGALLYGYTF. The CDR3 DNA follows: TGTGCCAGCAGCTTAACAGGGGCCTTATTGTATGGCTACACCTTC.